This TCR beta chain was profiled in a study of T-cell reconstitution after alpha-beta-depleted transplantation in children. The library targeted TCRbeta and was prepared with unique molecular identifiers. TCRdb re-called the PCR reads with MiXCR, one entry per CDR3 protein. The sample records approximately 500,000 distinct CDR3 sequences, 10% being singletons. The CDR3 consists of 18 residues. V was clipped by 1 base and J by 4 bases, with 21 bases between them. Per the germline V gene, CDR1 is SGHNT and CDR2 is YYREEE (reference sequence). This sequence was found in a child younger than 10 with inherited bone marrow failure, due to receive a stem cell transplant. The sample was PBMCs, taken before TCRalphabeta/CD19-depleted stem cell transplant. This chain joins TRBV5-4 and TRBJ2-1; unclear D gene. The CDR3 sequence is CASSLSNEVGVDYNEQFF. Here the CDR3 DNA reads TGTGCCAGCAGCTTGAGTAATGAGGTAGGAGTTGATTACAATGAGCAGTTCTTC.